This T cell receptor (beta chain) was sequenced in a study of blood T cell repertoires in COVID-19. Study details: Acute and convalescent COVID-19 samples came from the United States, Italy and Spain. From T cells, B-cell-depleted T cells, or PBMCs came the material, which was cDNA or gDNA.

Original analysis: Estimates of nucleated cell counts were drawn from the amplification of reference gene primers. The data were produced by immunoSEQ multiplex PCR, yet TCRdb's version contains in-frame clones alone and is incomplete. That table gives V, J and clone size, and the DNA gave D and trimming. The table lists 90,000 to 130,000 clones, under 75% of them singletons. This CDR3 spans 16 amino acids. CDR1 and CDR2 (germline): MGHRA, YSYEKL. The V and J ends lost 1 base and 0 bases, in that order; junction bases with no gene match: 1. The sample comprised peripheral blood. The sequence derives from a woman aged 55-70 years with acute or convalescent COVID-19. V usage is TRBV4-1 and J usage is TRBJ1-2, with 11 bases fitting TRBD1. The CDR3 region is CASSQGDRGANYGYTF. CDR3 sequence (DNA): TGCGCCAGCAGCCAAGGGGACAGGGGGGCTAACTATGGCTACACCTTC.